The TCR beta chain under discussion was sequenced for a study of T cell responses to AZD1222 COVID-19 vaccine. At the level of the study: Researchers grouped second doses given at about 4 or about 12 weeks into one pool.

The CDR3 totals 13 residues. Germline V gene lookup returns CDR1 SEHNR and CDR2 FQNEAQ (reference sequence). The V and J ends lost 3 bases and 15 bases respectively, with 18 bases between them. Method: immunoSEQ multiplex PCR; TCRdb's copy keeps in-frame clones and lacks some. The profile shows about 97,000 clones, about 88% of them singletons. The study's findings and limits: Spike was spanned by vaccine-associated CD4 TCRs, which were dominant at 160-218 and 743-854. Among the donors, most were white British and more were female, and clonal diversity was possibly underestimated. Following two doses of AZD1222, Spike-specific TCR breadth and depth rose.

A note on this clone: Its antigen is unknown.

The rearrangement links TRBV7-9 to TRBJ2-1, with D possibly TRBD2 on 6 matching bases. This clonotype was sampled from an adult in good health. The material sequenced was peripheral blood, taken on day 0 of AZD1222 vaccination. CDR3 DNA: TGTGCCAGCAGCTTCAGGTGGGGGGACGTGCCGTTCTTC. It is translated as CASSFRWGDVPFF. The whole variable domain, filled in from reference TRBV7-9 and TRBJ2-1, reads DTGVSQNPRHKITKRGQNVTFRCDPISEHNRLYWYRQTLGQGPEFLTYFQNEAQLEKSRLLSDRFSAERPKGSFSTLEIQRTEQGDSAMYLCASSFRWGDVPFFGPGTRLTVL.